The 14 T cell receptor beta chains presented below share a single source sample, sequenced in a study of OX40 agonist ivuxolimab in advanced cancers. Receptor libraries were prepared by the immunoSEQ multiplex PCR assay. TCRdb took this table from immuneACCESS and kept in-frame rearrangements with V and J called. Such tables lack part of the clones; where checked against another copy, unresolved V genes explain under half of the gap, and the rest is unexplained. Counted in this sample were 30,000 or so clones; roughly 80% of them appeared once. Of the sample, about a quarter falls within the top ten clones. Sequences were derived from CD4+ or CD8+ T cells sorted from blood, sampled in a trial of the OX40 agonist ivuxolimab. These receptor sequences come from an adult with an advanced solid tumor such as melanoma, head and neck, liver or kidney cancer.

CDR3 sequence reads: CASSSGTAKLSYNEQFF. The CDR3 DNA reads TGTGCCAGCAGCTCCGGGACTGCCAAATTATCCTACAATGAGCAGTTCTTC. This chain connects TRBV9 to TRBJ2-1; D is possibly TRBD2 (6 bases). This CDR3 has 17 amino acids. V was cut by 4 bases and J by 1 base, with 18 bases left in between. Germline V CDR1 and CDR2: SGDLS, YYNGEE.

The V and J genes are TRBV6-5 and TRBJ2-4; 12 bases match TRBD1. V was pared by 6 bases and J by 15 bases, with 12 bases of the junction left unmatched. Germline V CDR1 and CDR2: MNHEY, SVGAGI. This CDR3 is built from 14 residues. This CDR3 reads CASSPGTGGPGLYF. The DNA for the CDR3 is TGTGCCAGCAGCCCCGGGACAGGGGGCCCAGGGTTGTACTTC.

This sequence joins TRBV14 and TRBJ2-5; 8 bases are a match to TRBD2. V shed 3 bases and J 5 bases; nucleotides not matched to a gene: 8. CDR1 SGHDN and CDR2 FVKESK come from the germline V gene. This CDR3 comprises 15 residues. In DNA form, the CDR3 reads TGTGCCAGCAGCCAGGGCTGGACTAGCATCGAGACCCAGTACTTC. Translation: CASSQGWTSIETQYF.

The CDR3 coding sequence is TGCGCCAGCAGCTTTAGAGGACAGGGGACAGATACGCAGTATTTT. Its protein product is CASSFRGQGTDTQYF. V usage is TRBV5-1 and J usage is TRBJ2-3; 9 bases line up with TRBD1. CDR3 length equals 15 residues. Germline CDR1 SGHRS, CDR2 YFSETQ. After removal of 2 bases from V and 3 bases from J, the junction contained 4 bases not matched to a gene.

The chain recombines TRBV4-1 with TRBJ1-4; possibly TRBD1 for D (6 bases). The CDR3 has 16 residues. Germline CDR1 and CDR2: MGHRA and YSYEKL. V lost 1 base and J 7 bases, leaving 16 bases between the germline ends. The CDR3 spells CASSQGLTGRSEKLFF. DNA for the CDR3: TGCGCCAGCAGCCAAGGCCTCACAGGGAGGAGTGAAAAACTGTTTTTT.

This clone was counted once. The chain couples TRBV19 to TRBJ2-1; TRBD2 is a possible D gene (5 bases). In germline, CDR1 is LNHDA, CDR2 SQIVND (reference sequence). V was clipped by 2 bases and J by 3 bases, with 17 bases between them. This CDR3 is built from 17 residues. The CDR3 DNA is TGTGCCAGTAGTATAACTGCGGGCGACCTTTACTACAATGAGCAGTTCTTC. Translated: CASSITAGDLYYNEQFF. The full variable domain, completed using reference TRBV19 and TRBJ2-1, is DGGITQSPKYLFRKEGQNVTLSCEQNLNHDAMYWYRQDPGQGLRLIYYSQIVNDFQKGDIAEGYSVSREKKESFPLTVTSAQKNPTAFYLCASSITAGDLYYNEQFFGPGTRLTVL.

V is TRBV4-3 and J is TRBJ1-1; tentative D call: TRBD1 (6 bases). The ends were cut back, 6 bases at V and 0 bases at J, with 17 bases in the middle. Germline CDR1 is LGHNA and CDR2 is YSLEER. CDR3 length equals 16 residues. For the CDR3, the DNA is TGCGCCAGCAGTCAGGGTCAGGGGAGTTTGAACACTGAAGCTTTCTTT. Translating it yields CASSQGQGSLNTEAFF.

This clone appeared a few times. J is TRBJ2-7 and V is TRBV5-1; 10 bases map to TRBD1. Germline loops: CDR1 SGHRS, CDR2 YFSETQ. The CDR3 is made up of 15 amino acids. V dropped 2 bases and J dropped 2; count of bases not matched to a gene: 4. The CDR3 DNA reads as TGCGCCAGCAGCTTAGGGACAGGGGTCCCCTACGAGCAGTACTTC. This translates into CASSLGTGVPYEQYF.

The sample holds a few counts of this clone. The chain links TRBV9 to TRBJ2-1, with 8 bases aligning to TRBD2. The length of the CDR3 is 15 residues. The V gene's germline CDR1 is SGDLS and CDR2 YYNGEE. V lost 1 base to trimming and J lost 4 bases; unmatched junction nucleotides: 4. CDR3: CASSVQAGEYNEQFF. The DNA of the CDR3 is TGTGCCAGCAGCGTACAAGCGGGGGAATACAATGAGCAGTTCTTC.

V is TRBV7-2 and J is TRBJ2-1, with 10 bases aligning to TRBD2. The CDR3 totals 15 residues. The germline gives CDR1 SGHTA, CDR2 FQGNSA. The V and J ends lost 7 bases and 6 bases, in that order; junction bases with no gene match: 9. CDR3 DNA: TGTGCCAGCAAGTCCATAGCGGGAGGTCTCAATGAGCAGTTCTTC. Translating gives CASKSIAGGLNEQFF.

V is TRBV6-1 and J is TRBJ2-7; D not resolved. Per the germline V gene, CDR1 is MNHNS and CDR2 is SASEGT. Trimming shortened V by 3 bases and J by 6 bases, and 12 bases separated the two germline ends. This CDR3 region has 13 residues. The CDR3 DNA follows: TGTGCCAGCAGTGAGGTCGGCCCCGGCGAGCAGTACTTC. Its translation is CASSEVGPGEQYF.

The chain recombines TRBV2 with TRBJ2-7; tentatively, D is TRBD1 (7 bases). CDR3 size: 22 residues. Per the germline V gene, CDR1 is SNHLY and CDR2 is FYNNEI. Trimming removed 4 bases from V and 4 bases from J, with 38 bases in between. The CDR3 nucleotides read TGTGCCAGCAGTGGTCGGACGCAGAGGGGAGGTAATGAGGGGGCCCGCCAATACGAGCAGTACTTC. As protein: CASSGRTQRGGNEGARQYEQYF.

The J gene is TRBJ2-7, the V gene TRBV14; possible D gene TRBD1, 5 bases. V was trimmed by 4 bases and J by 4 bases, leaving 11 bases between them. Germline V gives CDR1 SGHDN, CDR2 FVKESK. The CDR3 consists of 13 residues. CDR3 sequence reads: CASSPDTSYEQYF. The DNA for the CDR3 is TGTGCCAGCAGCCCGGACACTTCTTACGAGCAGTACTTC.

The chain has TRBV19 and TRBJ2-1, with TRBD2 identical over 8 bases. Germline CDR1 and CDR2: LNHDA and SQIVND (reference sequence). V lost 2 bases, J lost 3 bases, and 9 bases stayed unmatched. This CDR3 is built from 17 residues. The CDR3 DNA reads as TGTGCCAGTAGTATAACTAGCGGAGACACCTTCTACAATGAGCAGTTCTTC. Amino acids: CASSITSGDTFYNEQFF.